This entry lists 25 T cell receptor beta chains sequenced from one sample in a study of CD8 T cells in ankylosing spondylitis. MiXCR, applied by TCRdb to the 5' RACE reads, yields one record per CDR3 protein. The sample contains 200,000 to 250,000 distinct CDR3 sequences, about 16% of which appear only once. Antigen specificity for these receptors is unknown. The study's findings and limits: Characteristic, it appeared, of ankylosing spondylitis blood was a TCR beta motif of 7 or 8 highly homologous variants.

What was sequenced was blood, either unsorted or a sorted T cell fraction (not recorded which). These TCRs come from a male donor with ankylosing spondylitis.

This clonotype turned up a few times. This chain connects TRBV7-9 to TRBJ2-2; 9 positions match TRBD2. There are 16 residues in the CDR3. After removal of 5 bases from V and 0 bases from J, the junction contained 4 bases not matched to a gene. Germline V CDR1 and CDR2: SEHNR, FQNEAQ (reference sequence). DNA for the CDR3: TGTGCCAGCAGCCCACTAGCGGGCCCGAACACCGGGGAGCTGTTTTTT. Amino acid sequence: CASSPLAGPNTGELFF.

This rearrangement joins TRBV11-2 to TRBJ2-1; D perhaps matches TRBD1 (6 bases). The CDR3 loop spans 14 amino acids. Germline CDR1 and CDR2: SGHAT and FQNNGV. The V gene lost 4 bases and the J gene lost 0 bases, with 7 bases spanning the gap. The CDR3 DNA is TGTGCCAGCAGCTCGACAGGCTCCTACAATGAGCAGTTCTTC. It codes for CASSSTGSYNEQFF.

The genes are TRBV6-5 and TRBJ2-1; TRBD2 might be the D (7 bases). The germline CDR1 and CDR2 sequences are MNHEY and SVGAGI. The CDR3 is made up of 14 amino acids. The V end was cut by 4 bases, the J end by 6 bases, with 13 bases between. This CDR3 reads CASSLGGGPNEQFF. The CDR3 DNA reads TGTGCCAGCAGTTTGGGCGGGGGCCCCAATGAGCAGTTCTTC.

The chain couples TRBV5-1 to TRBJ2-7; 8 bases are shared with TRBD1. This CDR3 spans 13 amino acids. With V trimmed by 2 bases and J by 5 bases, 3 bases remained unmatched. The germline CDR1 and CDR2 sequences are SGHRS and YFSETQ. The DNA for the CDR3 is TGCGCCAGCAGCTTTGGACAGGGCCACGAGCAGTACTTC. Residues: CASSFGQGHEQYF.

V and J are TRBV7-3 and TRBJ1-2, with 9 bases identical to TRBD1. V lost 5 bases and J lost 7; bases outside the gene matches: 20. This CDR3 comprises 18 residues. CDR1 is SGHTA and CDR2 is FQGTGA in the germline V gene. The CDR3 DNA sequence: TGTGCCAGCAGCCAACTCGGACAGGGGCGAAACCCCTCCTTTGGCTACACCTTC. Translation: CASSQLGQGRNPSFGYTF.

The rearrangement joins TRBV11-2 to TRBJ1-1; no firm D call. The germline CDR1 and CDR2 sequences are SGHAT and FQNNGV. V gave up 4 bases and J gave up 8 bases, with 8 bases separating them. CDR3 size: 11 residues. CDR3 amino acids: CASSSPQEAFF. DNA of the CDR3: TGTGCCAGCAGCTCTCCACAGGAAGCTTTCTTT.

There are many counts of this clonotype. V usage is TRBV5-1 and J usage is TRBJ2-1; 13 bases are shared with TRBD2. Germline V gene lookup returns CDR1 SGHRS and CDR2 YFSETQ. V was pared by 2 bases and J by 5 bases, with 7 bases of the junction left unmatched. The CDR3 is made up of 17 amino acids. CDR3 DNA sequence: TGCGCCAGCAGCTTCCCGGGGACTAGCGGGACTAACAATGAGCAGTTCTTC. Encoded protein: CASSFPGTSGTNNEQFF.

This sequence joins TRBV4-2 and TRBJ2-4; 10 bases match TRBD2. The germline V gene encodes CDR1 LGHNA and CDR2 YNFKEQ. V lost 1 base and J lost 6; bases outside the gene matches: 6. The CDR3 spans 16 residues. The CDR3 DNA reads TGTGCCAGCAGCCAAGGGCCTAGCGGGAGTAGAAACATTCAGTACTTC. It codes for CASSQGPSGSRNIQYF.

A few counts support this clonotype. The rearrangement links TRBV9 to TRBJ2-2; D may be TRBD1 or TRBD2 (7 bases each). The CDR3 length is 17 residues. V lost 2 bases and J lost 1, with 15 bases in between. Per the germline V gene, CDR1 is SGDLS and CDR2 is YYNGEE. CDR3 nucleotides: TGTGCCAGCAGCGTCGGCAGGGGGAGGGGGAACACCGGGGAGCTGTTTTTT. This encodes CASSVGRGRGNTGELFF. The full variable domain, completed using reference TRBV9 and TRBJ2-2, is DSGVTQTPKHLITATGQRVTLRCSPRSGDLSVYWYQQSLDQGLQFLIQYYNGEERAKGNILERFSAQQFPDLHSELNLSSLELGDSALYFCASSVGRGRGNTGELFFGEGSRLTVL.

This clonotype showed up many times. V usage is TRBV7-6 and J usage is TRBJ1-4; D ambiguous. The CDR3 is 13 residues long. V shed 2 bases and J shed 5 bases, with 6 bases lying between them. Germline V CDR1 and CDR2: SGHVS, FNYEAQ. The CDR3 coding sequence is TGTGCCAGCAGCTTATATCCCAATGAAAAACTGTTTTTT. This encodes CASSLYPNEKLFF.

The chain uses TRBV7-9 and TRBJ1-3; no definite D call. V was shortened by 6 bases and J by 0 bases, with 9 bases between the two germline ends. Per germline, CDR1 SEHNR and CDR2 FQNEAQ (reference sequence). The CDR3 covers 14 residues. CDR3 coding DNA: TGTGCCAGCAGTATCGAAAGCTCTGGAAACACCATATATTTT. It is translated as CASSIESSGNTIYF.

The table lists this clonotype with many counts. This chain links TRBV20-1 with TRBJ2-1, with D uncertain. The CDR3 runs 15 residues. CDR1 is DFQATT, CDR2 SNEGSKA, per germline (reference sequence). V lost 5 bases and J lost 10, with 24 bases in between. The DNA of the CDR3 is TGCAGTGCTTTCAAACTCGGCCCGGAAAGTGGGGAGCAGTTCTTC. It is translated as CSAFKLGPESGEQFF.

In this sample, this clonotype turned up many times. The chain employs TRBV29-1 and TRBJ2-1; D not resolved. The V and J ends lost 3 bases and 1 base respectively, with 4 bases between them. CDR3 length: 12 amino acids. Germline V CDR1 and CDR2: SQVTM, ANQGSEA. Here the CDR3 DNA reads TGCAGCGTTGACGAGTCCTACAATGAGCAGTTCTTC. Its translation is CSVDESYNEQFF.

The rearrangement links TRBV20-1 to TRBJ2-7, with D maybe TRBD2 (7 bases). There are 14 residues in the CDR3. V lost 6 bases to trimming and J lost 5 bases, with 20 bases between them. Germline CDR1 reads DFQATT; CDR2 reads SNEGSKA (reference sequence). CDR3 DNA: TGCAGTGCCCCGGGGGGCAGGGATTTACACGAGCAGTACTTC. It translates to CSAPGGRDLHEQYF.

This clonotype has more than one count but fewer than ten. J is TRBJ2-1 and V is TRBV20-1; 8 nucleotides align to TRBD2. Germline V gene data show CDR1 as DFQATT and CDR2 as SNEGSKA (reference sequence). The V gene end was trimmed by 6 bases and the J gene end by 10 bases; junction bases not matched to a gene: 14. This CDR3 comprises 14 residues. The CDR3 DNA reads as TGCAGTGCACAGCCCCCGGGAGGGCCTTGGGAGCAGTTCTTC. Translating it yields CSAQPPGGPWEQFF.

This clonotype has a handful of counts. The junction does not match germline at one end; this may be a read error. The gene calls are TRBV2 and TRBJ2-6, with TRBD1 matching 7 bases. The CDR3 is 18 residues long. The V gene's germline CDR1 is SNHLY and CDR2 FYNNEI. DNA of the CDR3: TGTGCCAGCATTTGGACTCTCGACAGGGCGGCTGGGGCCAACGTCCTGACTTTT. Translating it yields CASIWTLDRAAGANVLTF.

The chain joins TRBV7-6 to TRBJ1-5; TRBD1 matches 8 bases. Per the germline V gene, CDR1 is SGHVS and CDR2 is FNYEAQ. The length of the CDR3 is 15 residues. The J segment lost 4 bases and the V segment lost 1 base, leaving 3 bases of the junction unmatched. The CDR3 region has the DNA TGTGCCAGCAGCTTAGGGACAGGGAGTAATCAGCCCCAGCATTTT. Protein: CASSLGTGSNQPQHF.

V gene TRBV4-3 combines with J gene TRBJ2-1; perhaps TRBD2 as D (5 bases). V lost 0 bases, J lost 5 bases, and 14 bases lay in between. This CDR3 comprises 16 residues. Germline values: CDR1 LGHNA, CDR2 YSLEER. This chain's CDR3 is CASSQDWAGGNNEQFF. The CDR3 region has the DNA TGCGCCAGCAGCCAAGATTGGGCGGGCGGTAACAATGAGCAGTTCTTC.

This clonotype has ten or more counts. The V gene is TRBV12-3 or TRBV12-4, the J gene TRBJ1-3; D call uncertain. This CDR3 contains 13 residues. With 0 bases removed from V and 4 bases from J, the gap between germline ends came to 4 bases. The CDR3, as DNA: TGTGCCAGCAGTTTAGCGCCCGGAAACACCATATATTTT. It codes for CASSLAPGNTIYF.

This clonotype was seen more than once but under ten times. The chain combines TRBV5-1 with TRBJ1-2; possibly TRBD1 for D (6 bases). The V and J ends lost 0 bases and 3 bases respectively, with 9 bases between them. The CDR3 runs 14 residues. Germline lookup yields CDR1 SGHRS and CDR2 YFSETQ. CDR3 sequence: CASSLEAGDYGYTF. The CDR3 DNA sequence: TGCGCCAGCAGCTTGGAGGCAGGGGACTATGGCTACACCTTC. The full variable domain, its missing parts supplied by reference TRBV5-1 and TRBJ1-2, is KAGVTQTPRYLIKTRGQQVTLSCSPISGHRSVSWYQQTPGQGLQFLFEYFSETQRNKGNFPGRFSGRQFSNSRSEMNVSTLELGDSALYLCASSLEAGDYGYTFGSGTRLTVV.

This sequence joins TRBV10-3 and TRBJ1-5; D may be TRBD1 (5 bases). Per germline, CDR1 ENHRY and CDR2 SYGVKD. This CDR3 has 15 amino acids. The V end was cut by 2 bases, the J end by 9 bases, with 17 bases between. The CDR3 reads CAISEPGPGIMPQHF. In nucleotides, the CDR3 is TGTGCCATCAGTGAGCCGGGACCGGGAATCATGCCCCAGCATTTT.

This chain uses TRBV5-1 with TRBJ2-1; 11 positions agree with TRBD2. Germline loops: CDR1 SGHRS, CDR2 YFSETQ. This CDR3 is 16 amino acids long. Unmatched junction bases numbered 4, after V lost 0 bases and J lost 5 bases. Here the CDR3 DNA reads TGCGCCAGCAGCTTGGAGGTAGCGGGAGGGAACAATGAGCAGTTCTTC. The encoded protein is CASSLEVAGGNNEQFF.

The table lists this clonotype with a few counts. V usage is TRBV7-8 and J usage is TRBJ2-1; D is unresolved. This CDR3 is 16 amino acids long. Germline loops: CDR1 SGHVS, CDR2 FQNEAQ. V was pared by 5 bases and J by 1 base, with 15 bases between. Here the CDR3 reads CASSPEHLGSYNEQFF. The DNA for the CDR3 is TGTGCCAGCAGCCCGGAGCACCTCGGGTCCTACAATGAGCAGTTCTTC.

In its sample, this clonotype was seen a few times. This chain uses TRBV12-3 or TRBV12-4 with TRBJ1-2; D is unresolved. There are 17 residues in the CDR3. V lost 6 bases to trimming and J lost 4 bases, with 24 bases between them. The CDR3 nucleotides read TGTGCCAGCAGCCCATCCCCTGAATGGGCGGCTCGCTATGGCTACACCTTC. It yields the protein CASSPSPEWAARYGYTF.

This clonotype was detected ten times or more. The chain is built from TRBV25-1 and TRBJ2-7; possibly TRBD1 or TRBD2 for D (6 bases each). V was trimmed by 6 bases and J by 3 bases, leaving 12 bases between them. Germline assignment: CDR1 MGHDK and CDR2 SYGVNS. The length of the CDR3 is 13 residues. The CDR3 DNA is TGTGCCAGCAGGCTACAGGGAGGCTACGAGCAGTACTTC. Translated: CASRLQGGYEQYF.